This T cell receptor (beta chain) was recovered during a study of blood T cell repertoires in COVID-19. Turning to the study itself: COVID-19 samples collected from the United States, Italy and Spain covered acute and convalescent phases. Sample material is recorded as cDNA or gDNA derived from T cells, B-cell-depleted T cells, or PBMCs.

Source study methods: The assay estimated nucleated cells by amplifying reference gene primers. The table came from immunoSEQ multiplex PCR; TCRdb's copy has only in-frame clones and leaves some out. For V, J and clone size, that table is used; D and trimming come from the DNA. The sample consists of 200,000 to 300,000 clones, roughly 88% of them appearing once. Trimming took 6 bases from V and 4 from J, leaving 15 bases between them. Looked up from germline, CDR1 is SQVTM and CDR2 is ANQGSEA. The CDR3 is 13 residues long. Seattle researchers signed up patients amid active infection and tracked them longitudinally.

The specimen was peripheral blood. This TCR was sampled from a woman of 80 years or more with COVID-19, enrolled during active disease. This chain uses TRBV29-1 with TRBJ2-5; a possible D gene is TRBD2 (5 bases). The CDR3 nucleotides read TGCAGCGTCTCGGGCCGGGGTGGAGAGACCCAGTACTTC. It encodes CSVSGRGGETQYF. The full variable domain, in which reference TRBV29-1 and TRBJ2-5 provide the parts outside the CDR3, is SAVISQKPSRDICQRGTSLTIQCQVDSQVTMMFWYRQQPGQSLTLIATANQGSEATYESGFVIDKFPISRPNLTFSTLTVSNMSPEDSSIYLCSVSGRGGETQYFGPGTRLLVL.